A selection of T cell receptor beta chains follows, all from one sample in a study of T cells in Graves' hyperthyroidism and ophthalmopathy. TCRdb processed the multiplex PCR reads anew with MiXCR; each CDR3 protein has one entry. The table has 350,000 to 450,000 distinct CDR3 sequences, about an eighth seen once. The sample comprised blood. These receptors originate from a man in his forties or fifties with Graves' ophthalmopathy. Each CDR3 is given with its conserved first and last residue. A D gene is named only where the DNA matches it firmly. Expanded clones are given a class, and other clones once, few, many or no size at all.

V: TRBV19
J: TRBJ1-1
size: few
D: -
CDR3: CASSLGTGTEAFF
DNA: TGTGCCAGTAGTCTAGGGACTGGCACTGAAGCTTTCTTT

V: TRBV2
J: TRBJ2-7
size: many
D: TRBD1
CDR3: CASSRDRGTYEQYF
DNA: TGTGCCAGCAGCCGGGACAGGGGGACCTACGAGCAGTACTTC

V: TRBV12-3/TRBV12-4
J: TRBJ2-7
size: few
D: -
CDR3: CASKRMGRQYF
DNA: TGTGCCAGCAAACGGATGGGGAGGCAGTACTTC

V: TRBV29-1
J: TRBJ1-3
size: few
D: -
CDR3: CSVEITSGNTIYF
DNA: TGCAGCGTTGAAATAACCTCTGGAAACACCATATATTTT

V: TRBV5-4
J: TRBJ2-4
size: few
D: -
CDR3: CASSPTSRGNIQYF
DNA: TGTGCCAGCAGCCCTACCAGTCGGGGAAACATTCAGTACTTC

V: TRBV2
J: TRBJ1-5
size: many
D: TRBD1
CDR3: CASRGDRGRLPFHNQPQHF
DNA: TGTGCCAGCAGGGGGGACAGGGGGCGTTTACCTTTTCACAATCAGCCCCAGCATTTT

V: TRBV7-8
J: TRBJ2-1
size: few
D: TRBD1
CDR3: CASSSLRGNEQFF
DNA: TGTGCCAGCAGCTCCCTCAGGGGGAATGAGCAGTTCTTC

V: TRBV30
J: TRBJ2-7
size: many
D: TRBD2
CDR3: CAWSVRTSGTYEQYF
DNA: TGTGCCTGGAGTGTACGAACTAGCGGAACCTACGAGCAGTACTTC

V: TRBV2
J: TRBJ2-1
size: -
D: TRBD1
CDR3: CASRPIGTGAGYEQFF
DNA: TGTGCCAGCAGACCCATAGGGACAGGGGCTGGTTACGAGCAGTTCTTC

V: TRBV20-1
J: TRBJ1-5
size: -
D: -
CDR3: CSAGVGAGQPQHF
DNA: TGCAGTGCTGGGGTGGGGGCGGGTCAGCCCCAGCATTTT

V: TRBV13
J: TRBJ2-5
size: many
D: TRBD1
CDR3: CASSEEPDRQETQYF
DNA: TGTGCCAGCAGCGAAGAACCGGACAGGCAAGAGACCCAGTACTTC

V: TRBV3-1
J: TRBJ2-6
size: many
D: -
CDR3: CASSQESGGANVLTF
DNA: TGTGCCAGCAGCCAAGAATCCGGTGGGGCCAACGTCCTGACTTTC

V: TRBV11-3
J: TRBJ1-1
size: many
D: -
CDR3: CASSLDTAVKGAFF
DNA: TGTGCCAGCAGCTTAGATACGGCGGTGAAAGGAGCTTTCTTT

V: TRBV15
J: TRBJ2-1
size: -
D: -
CDR3: CATSRGGNSYNEQFF
DNA: TGTGCCACCAGCAGAGGAGGGAACTCCTACAATGAGCAGTTCTTC

V: TRBV6-6
J: TRBJ2-6
size: -
D: TRBD1
CDR3: CASSYGTGVRSGANVLTF
DNA: TGTGCCAGCAGTTACGGGACAGGGGTTAGATCTGGGGCCAACGTCCTGACTTTC